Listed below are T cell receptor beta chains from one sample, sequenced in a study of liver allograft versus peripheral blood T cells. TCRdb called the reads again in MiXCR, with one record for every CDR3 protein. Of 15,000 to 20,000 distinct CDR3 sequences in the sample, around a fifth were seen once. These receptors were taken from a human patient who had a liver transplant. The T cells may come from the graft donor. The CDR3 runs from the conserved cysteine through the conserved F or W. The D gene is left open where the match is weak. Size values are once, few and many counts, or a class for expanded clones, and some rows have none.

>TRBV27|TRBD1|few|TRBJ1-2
CASSTGGDFYGYTF
TGTGCCAGCAGTACAGGGGGCGACTTCTATGGCTACACCTTC
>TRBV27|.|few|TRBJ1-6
CASNQGYNSPLHF
TGTGCCAGCAACCAGGGGTACAATTCACCCCTCCACTTT
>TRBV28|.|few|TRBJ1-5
CASSLWRDLQPQHF
TGTGCCAGCAGTTTATGGCGGGACCTTCAGCCCCAGCATTTT
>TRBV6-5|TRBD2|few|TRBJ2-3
CASIDSGKGVGTQYF
TGTGCCAGCATCGATAGCGGGAAGGGTGTCGGTACGCAGTATTTT
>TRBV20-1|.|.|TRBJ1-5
CSAVTGRLNQPQHF
TGCAGTGCTGTCACCGGACGGCTCAATCAGCCCCAGCATTTT
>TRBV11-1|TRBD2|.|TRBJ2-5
CASSLAPSGGWKETQYF
TGTGCCAGCAGCTTAGCGCCTAGCGGGGGATGGAAAGAGACCCAGTACTTC
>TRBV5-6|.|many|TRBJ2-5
CASSLHVRETQYF
TGTGCCAGCAGCTTGCATGTTCGAGAGACCCAGTACTTC
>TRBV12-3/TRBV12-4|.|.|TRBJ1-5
CASSLRFRNMGVLGNQPQHF
TGTGCCAGCAGTTTAAGGTTCCGAAACATGGGAGTTCTTGGCAATCAGCCCCAGCATTTT
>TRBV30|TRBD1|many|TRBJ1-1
CAWSVSGGTEAFF
TGTGCCTGGAGTGTATCAGGGGGCACTGAAGCTTTCTTT
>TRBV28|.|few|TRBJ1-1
CASSLRSAGKRTEAFF
TGTGCCAGCAGTTTAAGGTCGGCAGGGAAGCGGACTGAAGCTTTCTTT
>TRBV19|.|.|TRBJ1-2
CASSMMAGNYGYTF
TGTGCCAGTAGTATGATGGCAGGGAACTATGGCTACACCTTC
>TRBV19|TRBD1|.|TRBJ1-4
CASSRQGWVEKLFF
TGTGCCAGTAGTAGACAGGGATGGGTTGAAAAACTGTTTTTT
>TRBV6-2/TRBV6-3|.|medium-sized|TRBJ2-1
CASSYLRYNEQFF
TGTGCCAGCAGTTATTTGCGCTACAATGAGCAGTTCTTC
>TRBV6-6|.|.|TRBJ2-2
CASSLRTGELFF
TGTGCCAGCAGCCTAAGAACCGGGGAGCTGTTTTTT
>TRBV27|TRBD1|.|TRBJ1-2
CASSFSGTGGFGYTF
TGTGCCAGCAGTTTTTCCGGGACAGGGGGCTTTGGCTACACCTTC
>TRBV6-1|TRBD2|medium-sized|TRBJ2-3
CASTRAGTSTDTQYF
TGTGCCAGCACCCGAGCGGGGACTAGCACAGATACGCAGTATTTT
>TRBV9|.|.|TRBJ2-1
CASAMGPADNEQFF
TGTGCCAGCGCCATGGGGCCGGCAGACAATGAGCAGTTCTTC
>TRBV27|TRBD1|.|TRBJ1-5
CASSSTGSRGPQHF
TGTGCCAGCAGTTCGACAGGGTCCCGGGGGCCCCAGCATTTT
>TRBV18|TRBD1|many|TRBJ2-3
CASSPRDRGSTDTQYF
TGTGCCAGCTCACCTCGGGACAGGGGGAGCACAGATACGCAGTATTTT
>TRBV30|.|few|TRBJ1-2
CAWSRDAYGYTF
TGTGCCTGGAGTCGGGACGCCTATGGCTACACCTTC
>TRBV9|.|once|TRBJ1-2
CASSPSGSSSGYTF
TGTGCCAGCAGCCCCTCTGGCTCTTCTAGTGGCTACACCTTC
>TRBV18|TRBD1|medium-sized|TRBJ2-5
CASSTGVETQYF
TGTGCCAGTTCGACAGGGGTAGAGACCCAGTACTTC
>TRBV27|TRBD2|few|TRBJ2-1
CASLGTSGGLEQFF
TGTGCCAGCTTAGGGACTAGCGGGGGGCTTGAGCAGTTCTTC
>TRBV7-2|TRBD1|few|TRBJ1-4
CASSRDRREKLFF
TGTGCCAGCAGCCGGGACAGGCGCGAAAAACTGTTTTTT
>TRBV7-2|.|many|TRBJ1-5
CASSLGLNQPQHF
TGTGCCAGCAGCTTAGGGTTAAATCAGCCCCAGCATTTT
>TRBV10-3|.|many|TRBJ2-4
CAISESGTKNIQYF
TGTGCCATCAGTGAGTCGGGAACCAAAAACATTCAGTACTTC
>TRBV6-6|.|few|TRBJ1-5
CASREHQQDNQPQHF
TGTGCCAGCCGTGAGCACCAACAGGACAATCAGCCCCAGCATTTT
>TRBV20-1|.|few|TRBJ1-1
CSARDLRYASTEAFF
TGCAGTGCTAGAGATTTGCGGTATGCGAGCACTGAAGCTTTCTTT
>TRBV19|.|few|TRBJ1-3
CASSGGRSGNTIYF
TGTGCCAGTAGTGGGGGACGCTCTGGGAACACCATATATTTT
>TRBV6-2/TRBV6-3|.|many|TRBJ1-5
CASSLTLSNQPQHF
TGTGCCAGCAGCCTTACCTTAAGCAATCAGCCCCAGCATTTT
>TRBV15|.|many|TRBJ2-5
CATSGRQGGGETQYF
TGTGCCACCAGCGGGCGTCAGGGAGGAGGAGAGACCCAGTACTTC
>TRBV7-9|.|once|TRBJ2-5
CASSLDRQETQYF
TGTGCCAGCAGCTTAGACCGGCAAGAGACCCAGTACTTC
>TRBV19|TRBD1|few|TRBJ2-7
CASSKVQGVTYEQYF
TGTGCCAGTAGTAAAGTACAGGGGGTCACCTACGAGCAGTACTTC
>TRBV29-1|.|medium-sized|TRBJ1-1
CSASYGTEAFF
TGCAGCGCCTCCTATGGGACTGAAGCTTTCTTT
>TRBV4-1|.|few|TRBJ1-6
CASSNVGDSYNSPLHF
TGCGCCAGCAGCAATGTGGGGGACTCCTATAATTCACCCCTCCACTTT
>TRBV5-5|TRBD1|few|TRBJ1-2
CASSSTGGMGGYTF
TGTGCCAGCAGCTCGACAGGGGGCATGGGCGGCTACACCTTC
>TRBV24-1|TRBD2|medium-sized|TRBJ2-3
CATSDIWTSGKSDTQYF
TGTGCCACCAGTGACATATGGACTAGCGGGAAATCAGATACGCAGTATTTT
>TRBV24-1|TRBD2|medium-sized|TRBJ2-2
CATSDPGREGTGELFF
TGTGCCACCAGTGATCCCGGACGGGAGGGCACCGGGGAGCTGTTTTTT
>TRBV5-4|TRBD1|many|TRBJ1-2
CASSPLTGARYGYTF
TGTGCCAGCAGCCCTCTGACAGGGGCCCGCTATGGCTACACCTTC
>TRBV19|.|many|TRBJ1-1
CASTSGMNTEAFF
TGTGCCAGTACCTCAGGGATGAACACTGAAGCTTTCTTT
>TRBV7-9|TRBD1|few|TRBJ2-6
CASSPGTGGAGANVLTF
TGTGCCAGCAGCCCTGGGACAGGGGGCGCTGGGGCCAACGTCCTGACTTTC
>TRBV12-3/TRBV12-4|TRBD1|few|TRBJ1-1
CASNLIRGREAFF
TGTGCCAGCAACTTAATCAGGGGGCGAGAAGCTTTCTTT
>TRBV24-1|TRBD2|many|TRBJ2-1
CATSDPTSGAYNEQFF
TGTGCCACCAGTGACCCGACTAGCGGGGCATACAATGAGCAGTTCTTC